These T cell receptor beta chains were read from a single sample in a study of CD8+ T cells in alopecia areata. Data came from immunoSEQ multiplex PCR; TCRdb stores just in-frame clones and leaves some out. The sample shows over 150,000 clones, 56% of them seen only once. Source material: CD8+ T cells sorted from blood. The receptors were sampled from a human donor in good health. The CDR3 runs from the conserved cysteine through the conserved F or W. D genes are given only for firm matches. A clone size is listed for some rows: how often the clone was seen (once, few, many), or a class if it is expanded.

CDR3aa,CDR3nt,abundance,v_gene,j_gene,d_gene
CASSLVGTGEIEQYF,TGCGCCAGCAGCCTAGTCGGGACAGGGGAAATCGAGCAGTACTTC,NA,TRBV5-1,TRBJ2-7,TRBD1
CASSLAVSQPQHF,TGTGCCAGCAGCTTGGCAGTTTCTCAGCCCCAGCATTTT,few,TRBV5-6,TRBJ1-5,NA
CASRDRGETQYF,TGTGCCAGCAGAGATAGGGGGGAGACCCAGTACTTC,NA,TRBV13,TRBJ2-5,NA
CASSLAGTDNSPLHF,TGTGCCAGCAGCTTAGCCGGGACAGATAATTCACCCCTCCACTTT,NA,TRBV7-9,TRBJ1-6,TRBD1
CASSLWGSTDTQYF,TGTGCCAGCAGCTTGTGGGGTAGCACAGATACGCAGTATTTT,NA,TRBV5-6,TRBJ2-3,NA
CASSLDYLTTDTQYF,TGTGCCAGCAGCCTCGACTACCTTACCACAGATACGCAGTATTTT,few,TRBV7-9,TRBJ2-3,NA
CASSLVAGNQETQYF,TGTGCCAGCAGCTTGGTAGCAGGAAACCAAGAGACCCAGTACTTC,once,TRBV5-6,TRBJ2-5,NA
CASSPHRVLNTEAFF,TGTGCCAGCAGCCCCCACCGGGTCCTGAACACTGAAGCTTTCTTT,once,TRBV5-4,TRBJ1-1,NA
CAIGRTGGNTGELFF,TGTGCCATCGGGAGGACAGGGGGCAACACCGGGGAGCTGTTTTTT,few,TRBV10-3,TRBJ2-2,TRBD1
CASRTLQLETQYF,TGTGCCAGTCGGACCCTACAATTAGAGACCCAGTACTTC,NA,TRBV2,TRBJ2-5,NA
CASNGGVTPDTQYF,TGTGCCAGCAATGGCGGGGTTACCCCAGATACGCAGTATTTT,NA,TRBV2,TRBJ2-3,NA
CASSLAGPNTEAFF,TGTGCCAGCAGCTTAGCTGGGCCCAACACTGAAGCTTTCTTT,NA,TRBV7-8,TRBJ1-1,NA
CASSAASRGVEETQYF,TGTGCCAGCAGCGCAGCTTCGCGGGGGGTAGAGGAGACCCAGTACTTC,NA,TRBV9,TRBJ2-5,TRBD2
CASSATGTGANVLTF,TGTGCCAGCAGCGCTACAGGGACTGGGGCCAACGTCCTGACTTTC,few,TRBV7-9,TRBJ2-6,NA
CASSLRSKYEQYF,TGCGCCAGCAGCTTGAGGAGCAAATACGAGCAGTACTTC,NA,TRBV5-1,TRBJ2-7,NA
CAWSVGGAGQETQYF,TGTGCCTGGAGTGTAGGGGGGGCAGGCCAAGAGACCCAGTACTTC,once,TRBV30,TRBJ2-5,NA
CAWSVEQGPNTEAFF,TGTGCCTGGAGTGTAGAGCAGGGCCCGAACACTGAAGCTTTCTTT,NA,TRBV30,TRBJ1-1,NA
CAWSPVANYEQYF,TGTGCCTGGAGCCCTGTAGCAAACTACGAGCAGTACTTC,few,TRBV30,TRBJ2-7,NA
CASSQAGTGAYEQYF,TGCGCCAGCAGCCAAGCCGGGACAGGGGCCTACGAGCAGTACTTC,NA,TRBV4-1,TRBJ2-7,TRBD1
CASSRDRATGDTQYF,TGTGCCAGCAGCCGGGACAGGGCGACTGGGGATACGCAGTATTTT,NA,TRBV5-4,TRBJ2-3,TRBD1
CATKDRGDTDTQYF,TGTGCCACCAAGGACAGGGGGGACACAGATACGCAGTATTTT,NA,TRBV15,TRBJ2-3,TRBD1
CASSFTGSGTAEAFF,TGCGCCAGCAGCTTTACAGGGTCGGGTACGGCTGAAGCTTTCTTT,NA,TRBV5-1,TRBJ1-1,NA
CASSSDSTEAFF,TGTGCCAGCAGCTCGGACAGCACTGAAGCTTTCTTT,NA,TRBV5-6,TRBJ1-1,NA
CASSLTSGGGYGYTF,TGTGCCAGCAGCTTGACTAGCGGTGGGGGTTATGGCTACACCTTC,NA,TRBV7-8,TRBJ1-2,NA
CASSGGQGDSPLHF,TGTGCCAGCAGCGGAGGACAGGGGGATTCACCCCTCCACTTT,NA,TRBV9,TRBJ1-6,TRBD1
CASSPGHGGQETQYF,TGTGCCAGCAGCCCGGGCCACGGGGGACAAGAGACCCAGTACTTC,NA,TRBV9,TRBJ2-5,NA
CASSGGPPAQETQYF,TGTGCCAGCAGCGGAGGGCCACCCGCACAGGAGACCCAGTACTTC,NA,TRBV13,TRBJ2-5,NA
CASRGVYEQYF,TGTGCCAGCCGCGGGGTCTACGAGCAGTACTTC,few,TRBV27,TRBJ2-7,NA
CASSWGVRADEKLFF,TGTGCCAGCAGCTGGGGAGTCAGGGCGGATGAAAAACTGTTTTTT,NA,TRBV11-2,TRBJ1-4,NA
CASQTGGGYGYTF,TGTGCCAGCCAAACCGGGGGTGGCTATGGCTACACCTTC,NA,TRBV2,TRBJ1-2,NA
CSARDRAEAFF,TGCAGTGCTAGAGATCGGGCAGAAGCTTTCTTT,NA,TRBV20-1,TRBJ1-1,NA
CASSRTGSSYEQYF,TGCGCCAGCAGCAGGACAGGATCCTCCTACGAGCAGTACTTC,few,TRBV4-1,TRBJ2-7,TRBD1
CSVSGTGTYEQYF,TGCAGCGTCTCCGGGACAGGGACCTACGAGCAGTACTTC,NA,TRBV29-1,TRBJ2-7,TRBD1
CAWSGVGDRGRPDTQYF,TGTGCCTGGAGCGGGGTCGGGGACAGGGGGAGGCCAGATACGCAGTATTTT,NA,TRBV30,TRBJ2-3,TRBD1
CASSSSPGQGGW,TGTGCCAGCAGCTCCTCCCCGGGACAGGGGGGTTGG,few,TRBV11-2,TRBJ1-1,TRBD1
CASSQASRSDTQYF,TGCGCCAGCAGCCAAGCTTCTAGGTCAGATACGCAGTATTTT,few,TRBV4-1,TRBJ2-3,NA
CASSTPGTVPTF,TGTGCCAGCAGCACTCCCGGGACGGTCCCCACCTTC,once,TRBV7-9,TRBJ1-2,NA
CSVPGQGLKQFF,TGCAGCGTACCGGGACAGGGGTTAAAGCAGTTCTTC,once,TRBV29-1,TRBJ2-1,TRBD1
CSVEGGVNTGELFF,TGCAGCGTTGAGGGTGGGGTTAACACCGGGGAGCTGTTTTTT,few,TRBV29-1,TRBJ2-2,NA
CASSLEYIGEQYF,TGTGCCAGCAGCTTAGAATATATCGGAGAGCAGTACTTC,NA,TRBV11-2,TRBJ2-7,NA
CASSLADPGTELFF,TGTGCCAGCAGCTTAGCGGATCCCGGGACAGAGCTGTTTTTT,few,TRBV7-9,TRBJ2-2,NA
CASSLGPLERGTEAFF,TGTGCCAGCAGCTTGGGGCCCCTTGAGCGGGGCACTGAAGCTTTCTTT,NA,TRBV5-6,TRBJ1-1,NA
CASIERDDNYGYTF,TGTGCCAGCATAGAGCGTGATGATAACTATGGCTACACCTTC,NA,TRBV2,TRBJ1-2,NA
CATAPGTSTDTQYF,TGTGCCACCGCCCCCGGGACTAGCACAGATACGCAGTATTTT,few,TRBV19,TRBJ2-3,NA
CASSPGDYVELFF,TGCGCCAGCAGCCCAGGGGACTACGTGGAGCTGTTTTTT,NA,TRBV4-1,TRBJ2-2,NA
CASSFPRDEDSPLHF,TGTGCCAGCAGCTTTCCCCGGGACGAGGATTCACCCCTCCACTTT,NA,TRBV7-8,TRBJ1-6,NA
CASSLEPSGGDEQFF,TGCGCCAGCAGCTTGGAGCCTAGCGGGGGCGATGAGCAGTTCTTC,NA,TRBV5-1,TRBJ2-1,TRBD2
CASSQGGEAFF,TGTGCCAGCTCACAGGGCGGTGAAGCTTTCTTT,NA,TRBV7-9,TRBJ1-1,NA
CSVAPTGETQYF,TGCAGCGTTGCCCCGACTGGGGAGACCCAGTACTTC,NA,TRBV29-1,TRBJ2-5,NA
CSVAPVGPEAFF,TGCAGCGTTGCGCCTGTTGGCCCTGAAGCTTTCTTT,NA,TRBV29-1,TRBJ1-1,NA
CASSLGGGTGELFF,TGCGCCAGCAGCTTGGGTGGCGGCACCGGGGAGCTGTTTTTT,NA,TRBV5-1,TRBJ2-2,NA
CASSHRASTETQYF,TGTGCCAGCAGTCATCGGGCGAGCACGGAGACCCAGTACTTC,NA,TRBV6-5,TRBJ2-5,NA
CASRQGDLSPLHF,TGCGCCAGCCGGCAGGGGGACCTTTCACCCCTCCACTTT,NA,TRBV4-1,TRBJ1-6,TRBD1
CASSPPGTGANGYTF,TGTGCCAGCAGTCCCCCCGGGACAGGGGCGAATGGCTACACCTTC,NA,TRBV25-1,TRBJ1-2,TRBD1